Listed here are 19 T cell receptor beta chains from one sample, sequenced in a study of PD-1 blockade in classical Hodgkin lymphoma. The time point here: cycle 4 day 1 (C4D1), after around six weeks of nivolumab. Every patient had relapsed following autologous stem cell transplantation, and cohorts differed in brentuximab vedotin exposure. This table comes from immunoSEQ multiplex PCR, and its TCRdb copy is limited to in-frame clones, with some not included. This table holds approximately 65,000 clones, less than 95% found once. Sample: peripheral blood mononuclear cells (PBMCs), taken before the fourth cycle of nivolumab. The receptors shown here come from a human donor with classical Hodgkin lymphoma.

V and J are TRBV6-5 and TRBJ2-3; possibly TRBD2 for D (6 bases). The CDR3 totals 14 residues. V gave up 0 bases and J gave up 5 bases, with 9 bases separating them. The V gene's germline CDR1 is MNHEY and CDR2 SVGAGI. CDR3 nucleotide sequence: TGTGCCAGCAGTTACTCCCCGGGACTAGATACGCAGTATTTT. It encodes CASSYSPGLDTQYF.

In its sample, this clone was seen once. This sequence joins TRBV15 and TRBJ1-2; D remains unclear. The V end was cut by 5 bases, the J end by 6 bases, with 7 bases between. Germline V gene sequence: CDR1 LNHNV, CDR2 YYDKDF (reference sequence). The CDR3 length is 11 residues. The CDR3 DNA follows: TGTGCCACCAGCGCGTTCGATGGCTACACCTTC. Encoded protein: CATSAFDGYTF.

This sequence joins TRBV2 and TRBJ2-1; no clear D. The CDR3 is 12 amino acids. With 4 bases removed from V and 7 bases from J, the gap between germline ends came to 8 bases. The germline gives CDR1 SNHLY, CDR2 FYNNEI. This CDR3 reads CASSGSPNEQFF. The CDR3 region has the DNA TGTGCCAGCAGTGGTTCGCCGAATGAGCAGTTCTTC.

The CDR3 region has the DNA TGCGCCAGCAGTCCCCAGACAGGGTATGGCTACACCTTC. Protein product: CASSPQTGYGYTF. The chain is built from TRBV10-2 and TRBJ1-2; 7 bases line up with TRBD1. V was clipped by 5 bases and J by 5 bases; unmatched bases: 5. Germline V gene lookup returns CDR1 WSHSY and CDR2 SAAADI. The CDR3 contains 13 residues.

The CDR3 loop is CASGVSNQPQHF. Written as DNA, the CDR3 is TGTGCCAGCGGTGTCAGCAATCAGCCCCAGCATTTT. J is TRBJ1-5 and V is TRBV2, with D unclear. With 8 bases removed from V and 1 base from J, the gap between germline ends came to 6 bases. The CDR3 has 12 residues. CDR1 is SNHLY and CDR2 is FYNNEI in the germline V gene.

The CDR3 spells CASSEGGSASPGTGELFF. CDR3 DNA sequence: TGTGCCAGTAGTGAAGGTGGTAGCGCTTCACCGGGCACCGGGGAGCTGTTTTTT. V gene TRBV19 combines with J gene TRBJ2-2; weak D call: TRBD2 (5 bases). The CDR3 contains 18 residues. V lost 5 bases and J 4 bases, leaving 23 bases between the germline ends. Germline CDR1 is LNHDA and CDR2 is SQIVND (reference sequence).

V usage is TRBV25-1 and J usage is TRBJ2-3; 7 bases are shared with TRBD2. Germline V gene sequence: CDR1 MGHDK, CDR2 SYGVNS. The V and J ends lost 5 bases and 2 bases, in that order; junction bases with no gene match: 4. There are 14 residues in the CDR3. CDR3 DNA: TGTGCCAGCAGTCCCGGGGGGTCCACAGATACGCAGTATTTT. It translates to CASSPGGSTDTQYF.

The chain is built from TRBV29-1 and TRBJ2-7, with TRBD2 as a possible D gene (5 bases). This CDR3 comprises 13 residues. Trimming took 6 bases from V and 7 from J, leaving 19 bases between them. Germline V CDR1 and CDR2: SQVTM, ANQGSEA. DNA of the CDR3: TGCAGCGTCCAGCTGGTTGAGGGCGGAGAGCAGTACTTC. Its translation is CSVQLVEGGEQYF.

The V gene is TRBV7-2, the J gene TRBJ2-7; D is unresolved. CDR3 length: 11 amino acids. In germline, CDR1 is SGHTA, CDR2 FQGNSA. The V end lost 2 bases, the J end lost 6 bases, and 5 bases lay between the germline ends. The CDR3 region is CASSLRSEQYF. The CDR3 nucleotides read TGTGCCAGCAGCTTAAGGTCCGAGCAGTACTTC. The entire variable domain, with the rest obtained from reference TRBV7-2 and TRBJ2-7, is as follows: GAGVSQSPSNKVTEKGKDVELRCDPISGHTALYWYRQSLGQGLEFLIYFQGNSAPDKSGLPSDRFSAERTGGSVSTLTIQRTQQEDSAVYLCASSLRSEQYFGPGTRLTVT.

V and J are TRBV6-6 and TRBJ1-2; D not resolved. Germline-derived CDR1 and CDR2 are MNHNY and SVGAGI (reference sequence). The CDR3 is 12 amino acids. V was pared by 8 bases and J by 4 bases, with 11 bases between. The chain's CDR3 is CASGGPFYGYTF. The DNA of the CDR3 is TGTGCCAGCGGCGGCCCCTTCTATGGCTACACCTTC.

The J gene is TRBJ1-3, the V gene TRBV18; the D is unclear. The germline V gene has CDR1 KGHSH and CDR2 LQKENI. The CDR3 is made up of 14 amino acids. V was clipped by 6 bases and J by 0 bases, with 9 bases between them. This chain's CDR3 is CASSDGISGNTIYF. CDR3 nucleotide sequence: TGTGCCAGCTCGGACGGTATCTCTGGAAACACCATATATTTT.

This rearrangement joins TRBV19 to TRBJ1-5, with 9 bases identical to TRBD1. In germline, CDR1 is LNHDA, CDR2 SQIVND (reference sequence). With 7 bases clipped from V and 4 bases from J, the junction kept 2 bases outside the gene matches. The CDR3 contains 13 residues. CDR3 nucleotides: TGTGCCAGTACGGGACAGGGAAATCAGCCCCAGCATTTT. It codes for CASTGQGNQPQHF.

This clone has only a few counts. This chain joins TRBV30 and TRBJ1-2; 8 bases line up with TRBD1. With 8 bases clipped from V and 7 bases from J, the junction kept 9 bases outside the gene matches. There are 12 residues in the CDR3. Germline assignment: CDR1 GTSNPN and CDR2 SVGIG (reference sequence). The CDR3, as DNA: TGTGCCCGCTTTACAGGGGGAGGTGGCTACACCTTC. Translation: CARFTGGGGYTF.

This sequence joins TRBV30 and TRBJ1-3, with no clear D. Trimming pared 6 bases from V and 0 bases from J, leaving 12 bases between. The germline V gene encodes CDR1 GTSNPN and CDR2 SVGIG (reference sequence). This CDR3 region has 14 residues. CDR3 DNA sequence: TGTGCCTGCTACTCTTTAGGCTCTGGAAACACCATATATTTT. As protein: CACYSLGSGNTIYF.

The chain recombines TRBV7-3 with TRBJ2-3; maybe TRBD1 (5 bases). CDR1 SGHTA and CDR2 FQGTGA come from the germline V gene. The germline V and J ends were trimmed by 5 bases and 12 bases, with 18 bases remaining between them. The CDR3 has 13 amino acids. CDR3 nucleotides: TGTGCCAGCAGCGTAAATGCCGACAGCAGACAGTATTTT. Protein sequence: CASSVNADSRQYF.

This chain joins TRBV7-9 and TRBJ1-1; the match to TRBD1 covers 11 bases. Trimming cost V 5 bases and J 4 bases; bases outside gene matches: 12. The germline V gene encodes CDR1 SEHNR and CDR2 FQNEAQ (reference sequence). The length of the CDR3 is 17 residues. The chain's CDR3 is CASSVGQGVSLGTEAFF. Here the CDR3 DNA reads TGTGCCAGCAGCGTGGGACAGGGGGTGTCCTTGGGCACTGAAGCTTTCTTT.

With regard to this clone: Additional DNA sequences in this sample encode the identical CDR3. V usage is TRBV9 and J usage is TRBJ2-3, with no clear D. This CDR3 has 12 amino acids. CDR1 is SGDLS, CDR2 YYNGEE, per germline. V lost 2 bases to trimming and J lost 2 bases, with 3 bases between them. CDR3 bases: TGTGCCAGCAGCGTTTCCACAGATACGCAGTATTTT. This translates into CASSVSTDTQYF.

The J gene is TRBJ1-2, the V gene TRBV5-1; no definite D call. Trimming left V 4 bases short and J 5 bases short, with 12 bases between. This CDR3 has 13 residues. CDR1 is SGHRS and CDR2 is YFSETQ in the germline V gene. CDR3 DNA sequence: TGCGCCAGCAGCCCTGTAGGAGAGTATGGCTACACCTTC. This translates into CASSPVGEYGYTF.

The chain employs TRBV15 and TRBJ2-3, with TRBD2 matching 9 bases. The CDR3 length is 16 residues. V lost 6 bases and J lost 6; bases outside the gene matches: 13. CDR1 is LNHNV, CDR2 YYDKDF, per germline (reference sequence). CDR3 nucleotide sequence: TGTGCCACCAGTCCGGAGCGGGGGGCGGGTATCGATACGCAGTATTTT. Translating it yields CATSPERGAGIDTQYF.